Many counts were recorded for the clone carrying this TCR beta chain. Antigen: not known. RNA transcripts were the template for amplifying TCR beta CDR3 regions. A set of HTBI primers served as the primers for a first-round RT-PCR of the TCR CDR3. TCRdb reanalysed the multiplex PCR reads using MiXCR and keeps one entry per CDR3 protein. The sample contains 600,000 to 850,000 distinct CDR3 sequences, about 19% of which appear only once. The CDR3 contains 12 residues. With 3 bases removed from V and 4 bases from J, the gap between germline ends came to 6 bases. Germline V gene sequence: CDR1 LGHDT, CDR2 YNNKEL (reference sequence). These data are taken from a study of T cells in Graves' hyperthyroidism and ophthalmopathy. Whole-study results and caveats: The blood repertoire included most of the expanded thyroid clonotypes above 0.001. Ophthalmopathy was separated from stable hyperthyroidism by a 13 V-J model.

Clinicians diagnosed patients from clinical symptoms, serum thyroxine and TRAb, thyroid ultrasound and orbital computed tomography. Blood was sampled at initial diagnosis of hyperthyroidism, prior to onset of any ophthalmopathy symptoms. Material: blood. This receptor was obtained from a woman aged 45-65 years with Graves' hyperthyroidism that later progressed to Graves' ophthalmopathy. The chain is built from TRBV3-1 and TRBJ2-5; tentatively, D is TRBD1 (5 bases). CDR3 nucleotide sequence: TGTGCCAGCAGCCAGGACACAGAGACCCAGTACTTC. This sequence encodes CASSQDTETQYF.